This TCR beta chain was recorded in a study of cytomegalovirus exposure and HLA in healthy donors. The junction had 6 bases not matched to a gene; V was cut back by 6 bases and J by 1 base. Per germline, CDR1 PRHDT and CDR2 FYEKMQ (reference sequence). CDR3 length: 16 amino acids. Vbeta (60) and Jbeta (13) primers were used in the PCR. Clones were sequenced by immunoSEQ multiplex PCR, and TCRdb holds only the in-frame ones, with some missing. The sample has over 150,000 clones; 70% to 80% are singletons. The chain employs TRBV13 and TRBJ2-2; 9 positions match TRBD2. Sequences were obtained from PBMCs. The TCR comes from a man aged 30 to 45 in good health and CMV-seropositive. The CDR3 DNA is TGTGCCAGCAGGCTCCGCGGGGGGGAGAACACCGGGGAGCTGTTTTTT. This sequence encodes CASRLRGGENTGELFF.